This T cell receptor (beta chain) was recovered during a study of identical twins. Study-wide points: Reduced insertions were recorded for abundant cord blood beta clonotypes, with no such pattern in memory repertoires. Twin-shared out-of-frame alpha sequences were enriched for low generation probability.

This clonotype was counted at least ten times. Its antigen remains unidentified. Template switching supplied a universal primer site; unique molecular identifiers were carried on the cDNA. TCRdb analysed the 5' RACE reads with MiXCR anew, one entry per CDR3 protein. This table holds roughly 260,000 distinct CDR3 sequences, 7.5% found once. Another study also made use of these data, one on yellow fever vaccine responses in identical twins.

Sequenced input: CD8+ T cells sorted from blood. The sequence was collected from a woman under 30 in good health.

The CDR3 spells CASPGTAGNTEAFF. CDR3 DNA sequence: TGTGCCAGCCCTGGGACAGCTGGGAACACTGAAGCTTTCTTT. The V call is TRBV7-9, the J call TRBJ1-1, with TRBD1 identical over 7 bases. The ends lost 8 bases at V and 1 base at J; junction bases unmatched: 7. The CDR3 has 14 amino acids. CDR1 is SEHNR and CDR2 is FQNEAQ in the germline V gene (reference sequence).